The entry that follows covers one T cell receptor (beta chain) sequence. No antigen is known for it. This sample was taken from a study of shared clonotypes between healthy human individuals. This CDR3 comprises 18 residues. Germline V gives CDR1 LGHNA, CDR2 YSLEER. The V segment lost 5 bases and the J segment 1 base; nucleotides outside the gene matches: 14. Regarding the study as a whole: Generation probability values for non-shared clonotypes were lower than those for clonotypes shared by all four donors. An effect of sequencing depth on clonotype sharing among donors was expected.

Tens of thousands of T cell genomes, or roughly 180 ng DNA, went into the sorted-subset replicate PCRs. TCRdb's copy holds only in-frame clones and misses some; the assay was immunoSEQ multiplex PCR. The sample lists about 2 million clones, 85% to 95% occurring once. The chain uses TRBV4-3 and TRBJ2-3; the match to TRBD2 covers 8 bases. The source material was naive CD4+ T cells sorted from blood. This sample's subset: CD45RA+ positively selected. This receptor was taken from a man between 18 and 29 years old in good health. The CDR3 bases are TGCGCCAGCAGCTTATCCCCCTGGAGCGGGAGTGGCACAGATACGCAGTATTTT. This sequence encodes CASSLSPWSGSGTDTQYF.